This TCR beta chain was identified during a study of T cells in Graves' hyperthyroidism and ophthalmopathy. The trim removed 4 bases at V and 5 bases at J, leaving 2 bases unmatched. CDR3 length: 13 amino acids. The germline V gene encodes CDR1 SGHTA and CDR2 FQGNSA. Using RNA transcripts as the source, TCR beta CDR3 regions were amplified. TCR CDR3 regions were first amplified by RT-PCR with HTBI primers. TCRdb reprocessed the multiplex PCR reads via MiXCR and lists one record per CDR3 protein. Counted here are about 420,000 distinct CDR3 sequences, roughly an eighth occurring once; the ten biggest clones make up 5% to 6.5%. This clonotype was picked up many times.

What was sequenced was blood. The origin of this receptor is a woman younger than 35 with Graves' hyperthyroidism. The V gene is TRBV7-2, the J gene TRBJ2-1, with 7 bases matching TRBD1. CDR3: CASSYDRDNEQFF. DNA for the CDR3: TGTGCCAGCAGCTACGACAGGGACAATGAGCAGTTCTTC.